One sample yielded the 3 T cell receptor beta chains listed below, sequenced in a study of cytomegalovirus exposure and HLA in healthy donors. It was with 60 Vbeta and 13 Jbeta primers that the PCR ran. Sequencing was performed with immunoSEQ multiplex PCR; in TCRdb, only in-frame clones are kept and a portion is missing. The table shows some 150,000 clones, with 70% to 90% occurring only once. Sequencing used PBMCs. Receptors were obtained from a man between 40 and 49 years old in good health and CMV-seronegative.

This chain joins TRBV28 and TRBJ2-7; the match to TRBD1 covers 7 bases. Germline loops: CDR1 MDHEN, CDR2 SYDVKM. CDR3 size: 12 residues. Unmatched junction bases numbered 7, after V lost 10 bases and J lost 4 bases. CDR3 sequence: CATSDRVYEQYF. In DNA, the CDR3 is TGTGCCACCTCCGACAGGGTATACGAGCAGTACTTC.

CDR3 sequence reads: CASTTEGLAYEQYF. CDR3 sequence (DNA): TGCGCCAGCACCACCGAGGGACTAGCCTACGAGCAGTACTTC. The V gene is TRBV10-2, the J gene TRBJ2-7, with 8 bases identical to TRBD2. V shed 7 bases and J 2 bases; nucleotides not matched to a gene: 7. The V gene's germline CDR1 is WSHSY and CDR2 SAAADI. The CDR3 covers 14 residues.

The rearrangement links TRBV7-9 to TRBJ2-1; possibly TRBD2 for D (6 bases). CDR3 size: 16 residues. The V gene's germline CDR1 is SEHNR and CDR2 FQNEAQ (reference sequence). The ends were cut back, 0 bases at V and 1 base at J, with 10 bases in the middle. This CDR3 is CASSLALAGSYNEQFF. The CDR3 DNA sequence: TGTGCCAGCAGCTTAGCACTAGCCGGGTCCTACAATGAGCAGTTCTTC. The whole variable domain, remainder taken from reference TRBV7-9 and TRBJ2-1, is DTGVSQNPRHKITKRGQNVTFRCDPISEHNRLYWYRQTLGQGPEFLTYFQNEAQLEKSRLLSDRFSAERPKGSFSTLEIQRTEQGDSAMYLCASSLALAGSYNEQFFGPGTRLTVL.